This TCR beta chain was identified during a study of shared clonotypes between healthy human individuals. The CDR3 has 17 residues. In germline, CDR1 is SGHRS, CDR2 YFSETQ. With 0 bases clipped from V and 6 bases from J, the junction kept 11 bases outside the gene matches. Clones were read by immunoSEQ multiplex PCR, and TCRdb kept only the in-frame ones, dropping some. Of over a million clones listed, roughly 96% are singletons. Details on this clone: What it binds is unknown.

Study-level points and caveats: Some naive CD4 clonotypes, 4% to 6%, turned up in common across several donors.

The chain employs TRBV5-1 and TRBJ2-4, with TRBD1 matching over 8 bases. The receptor was isolated from a young man in good health. The sequenced sample consisted of naive CD4+ T cells sorted from blood. Stated subset: CD45RA+ positively selected. CDR3 nucleotides: TGCGCCAGCAGCTTGGCGGGACAGGCGATCCTGGGAAACATTCAGTACTTC. As protein: CASSLAGQAILGNIQYF. Based on the CDR3 plus reference TRBV5-1 and TRBJ2-4, the full variable domain is KAGVTQTPRYLIKTRGQQVTLSCSPISGHRSVSWYQQTPGQGLQFLFEYFSETQRNKGNFPGRFSGRQFSNSRSEMNVSTLELGDSALYLCASSLAGQAILGNIQYFGAGTRLSVL.